The sequence of this T cell receptor beta chain was determined in a study of blood T cell repertoires in COVID-19 (dated by TCRdb to the early 2020s). Looking at the study overall: The collaborator samples originated in the United States, Italy and Spain and spanned the acute and convalescent phases of COVID-19. The prospective study material was composed of cDNA or gDNA derived from T cells, B-cell-depleted T cells, or PBMCs. The dataset comprised deeply sampled blood TCRbeta repertoires from subjects exposed to, actively infected with, or recovered from COVID-19. The repertoires were made available in a free public database intended to serve as a resource for research on the immune response to SARS-CoV-2. The samples were drawn from the first 160 participants of the ongoing ImmuneRACE study and from 950 to 1,500 subjects provided by 6 global collaborators. A de-identified subject ID, COVID-19 status, age in years and sex were almost always included in the sample metadata. HLA class I and class II types, where available, came from metadata supplied by the sample provider rather than from assay-based typing.

V is pruned by 7 bases and J by 2 bases, leaving 6 bases of the junction without a gene match. CDR1 SNHLY and CDR2 FYNNEI are derived from the germline V gene. The CDR3 goes from the cysteine to the phenylalanine over 15 residues. Only the CDR3 region is kept as DNA, spanning 45 bases read in frame from base 1. TCRbeta CDR3 regions were amplified from genomic DNA using the immunoSEQ Assay, a bias-controlled multiplex PCR. Turning to the authors' computational methods: The number of nucleated cells in each sample was estimated from the amplification of reference gene primers within the assay. Sequence reads were collapsed and filtered to measure the absolute abundance of every unique TCRbeta CDR3 rearrangement. For each sample, productive Simpson clonality was calculated as the square root of Simpson's diversity index across productive rearrangements. Held by TCRdb, this immuneACCESS table contains in-frame sequences only and omits some clones. Under half of the omission traces to an unresolved V gene where checked; the cause of the rest is unknown. Clonal size and the V and J genes are those of that table, whereas D and trimming came from the DNA. The sample yields 300,000 to 350,000 clones; roughly 89% were counted once. Of the sample, 3.9% falls within the top ten clones.

In Seattle, one collaborating source enrolled patients while the infection was active and tracked those patients longitudinally over the course of disease. The collaborating institutions used their own protocols to collect whole blood in K2EDTA tubes. For TCRbeta analysis, collaborators shipped samples as frozen whole blood, isolated PBMCs, or DNA extracted from either of those sample types. What the authors observed across the whole study: The amount of clinical and demographic metadata varied by source and participant and was provided uncurated.

A word on this clone: This receptor's antigen is unknown. It has no much larger one-base neighbor in the sample; base qualities were not kept.

This receptor was obtained from an older woman with COVID-19, enrolled during active disease. Source material: peripheral blood. Rearrangement joined TRBV2 to TRBJ2-3, with 10 junctional bases fitting TRBD1. CDR3 loop: CASTGQGVSTDTQYF. The DNA sequence is given as TGTGCCAGCACCGGACAGGGGGTGTCCACAGATACGCAGTATTTT.